This T cell receptor beta chain was captured in a study of T cell repertoires in cytomegalovirus infection (dated by TCRdb to about 2019). In the study overall: Alongside well-studied HLA-B-restricted epitopes, the peptide stimulations were aimed at recently identified HLA-C-restricted CMV epitopes, whose presentation resists viral immunomodulation. Donor HLA type was relevant to the analysis, as public TCR beta signatures indicated carriage of CMV infection together with the matching HLA type. Paper-wide results and their limitations: In both this cohort and an independent approximately 350-donor cohort, the cumulative frequency of public TCR beta family members distinguished carriers of CMV infection plus the relevant HLA type. The ex vivo response was dominated by HLA-C-restricted CMV-specific TCR beta clonotypes, which also provided the single most frequent clonotype in two of eight donors.

Relative to germline, V is missing 4 bases and J is missing 4 bases, with 4 bases of the junction outside any gene match. Reading from cysteine to phenylalanine, the CDR3 counts 15 amino acids. Just CDR3 DNA is preserved here, 45 bases in frame from base 1. CDR1 and CDR2 are drawn from the germline V gene (reference sequence): SGHNT, YYREEE. The treatment or condition tag for this specimen amounts to: in vitro stimulation with specific CMV peptide epitopes to enrich CMV-specific T cells. With respect to this clonotype: There is no known antigen for this receptor. No qualities accompany the bases; no much larger clone lies one base away.

These reads were obtained on an Illumina HiSeq 1500. TCRdb redid the processing of the public reads, applying fastp at Q25 and MiXCR, and retained in-frame beta chains. Each entry is one CDR3 protein sequence, shown with its most common DNA and genes. The sample yields approximately 300,000 distinct CDR3 sequences; 20% to 30% were counted once. The ten largest account for about an eighth of the sample. The rearrangement combines TRBV5-4 with TRBJ1-4; a stretch of 10 junction bases matches TRBD1. The receptor comes from a human donor in good health (CMV status not recorded). Some clones in this sample may be carry-over from other donors' samples. This specimen was cultured PBMCs, taken from culture after CMV antigen stimulation. In nucleotides, the sequence is TGTGCCAGCAGCACGAGGACAGGGGGTAATGAAAAACTGTTTTTT. Its product reads: CASSTRTGGNEKLFF.